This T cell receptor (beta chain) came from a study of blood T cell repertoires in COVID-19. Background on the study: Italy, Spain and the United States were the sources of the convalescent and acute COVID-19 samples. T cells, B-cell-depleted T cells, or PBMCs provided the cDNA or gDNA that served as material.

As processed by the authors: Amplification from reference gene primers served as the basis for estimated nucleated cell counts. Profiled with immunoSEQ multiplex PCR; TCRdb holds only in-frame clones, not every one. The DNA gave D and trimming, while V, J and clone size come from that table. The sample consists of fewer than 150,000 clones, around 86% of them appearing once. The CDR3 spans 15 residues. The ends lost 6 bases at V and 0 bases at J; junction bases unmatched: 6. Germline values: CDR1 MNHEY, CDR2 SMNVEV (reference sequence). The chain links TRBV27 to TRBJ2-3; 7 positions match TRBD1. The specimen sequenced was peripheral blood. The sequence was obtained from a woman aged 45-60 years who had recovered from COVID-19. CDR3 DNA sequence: TGTGCCAGCAGCAAGGACAGGAGAAGCACAGATACGCAGTATTTT. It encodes CASSKDRRSTDTQYF.